The rows below give T cell receptor beta chains drawn from one sample of a study of Tregs in tolerant kidney transplant recipients. Here immunoSEQ multiplex PCR was the method, and the copy in TCRdb shows in-frame clones only, minus some. The sample includes fewer than 60,000 clones, roughly nine tenths of them seen just once. The sequences come from CD8+ T cells from blood (PBMCs), collected 24 months after the transplant. The source of these receptors is a human patient who received a combined kidney and bone marrow transplant. Some T cells may originate from the graft donor. CDR3s include the opening cysteine and the closing phenylalanine or tryptophan. The D gene is left open where the match is weak. The listing skips clone size in some rows; elsewhere it reads once, few, many or a size class.

j_call: TRBJ2-7; v_call: TRBV9; clone_size: -; cdr3_length: 15; d_call: -; cdr3_nt: TGTGCCAGCAGCGTAGATTTTAGCAGCTTCGGCGAGCAGTACTTC; cdr3_aa: CASSVDFSSFGEQYF
j_call: TRBJ2-1; v_call: TRBV29-1; clone_size: -; cdr3_length: 15; d_call: TRBD2; cdr3_nt: TGCAGCGTAGAGCCGGGACTAGCGGGACCGATTGAGCAGTTCTTC; cdr3_aa: CSVEPGLAGPIEQFF
j_call: TRBJ2-5; v_call: TRBV11-1; clone_size: -; cdr3_length: 15; d_call: -; cdr3_nt: TGTGCCAGCAGCCGGGACACATTGACCCAAGAGACCCAGTACTTC; cdr3_aa: CASSRDTLTQETQYF
j_call: TRBJ1-5; v_call: TRBV2; clone_size: -; cdr3_length: 16; d_call: -; cdr3_nt: TGTGCCAGCAGTTCCCCGGTTGGCAGAGGGGGTCAGCCCCAGCATTTT; cdr3_aa: CASSSPVGRGGQPQHF
j_call: TRBJ2-7; v_call: TRBV27; clone_size: -; cdr3_length: 14; d_call: TRBD1; cdr3_nt: TGTGCCAGCAGTTTTCTAGGGACAGGGGGTGAGCAGTACTTC; cdr3_aa: CASSFLGTGGEQYF
j_call: TRBJ2-1; v_call: TRBV5-4; clone_size: -; cdr3_length: 15; d_call: TRBD2; cdr3_nt: TGTGCCAGCAGCCTCGAGCGGGGGGCCTACAATGAGCAGTTCTTC; cdr3_aa: CASSLERGAYNEQFF
j_call: TRBJ2-7; v_call: TRBV28; clone_size: -; cdr3_length: 17; d_call: TRBD1; cdr3_nt: TGTGCCAGCAGTTTATCGTCACAGGGGACCCCGTCTAAAGAGCAGTACTTC; cdr3_aa: CASSLSSQGTPSKEQYF
j_call: TRBJ1-2; v_call: TRBV7-9; clone_size: -; cdr3_length: 14; d_call: TRBD1; cdr3_nt: TGTGCCAGCAGCCGGGACAGGACTAACTATGGCTACACCTTC; cdr3_aa: CASSRDRTNYGYTF
j_call: TRBJ2-7; v_call: TRBV18; clone_size: -; cdr3_length: 18; d_call: TRBD1; cdr3_nt: TGTGCCAGCTCACCACGAGGGGGACAGGGGGTTTCCTCCTACGAGCAGTACTTC; cdr3_aa: CASSPRGGQGVSSYEQYF
j_call: TRBJ2-1; v_call: TRBV9; clone_size: -; cdr3_length: 13; d_call: -; cdr3_nt: TGTGCCAGCAGCGTATTTGACCCGGGGGAGCAGTTCTTC; cdr3_aa: CASSVFDPGEQFF
j_call: TRBJ1-1; v_call: TRBV19; clone_size: once; cdr3_length: 14; d_call: -; cdr3_nt: TGTGCCAGTAGTATTGGGGCCGGGAACACTGAAGCTTTCTTT; cdr3_aa: CASSIGAGNTEAFF
j_call: TRBJ2-7; v_call: TRBV28; clone_size: -; cdr3_length: 14; d_call: TRBD1; cdr3_nt: TGTGCCAGCAGGTTAACAGGGGGTTCCTACGAGCAGTACTTC; cdr3_aa: CASRLTGGSYEQYF
j_call: TRBJ2-3; v_call: TRBV7-3; clone_size: -; cdr3_length: 15; d_call: -; cdr3_nt: TGTGCCAGCAGCTTAGCGCGGGTTAGCACAGATACGCAGTATTTT; cdr3_aa: CASSLARVSTDTQYF
j_call: TRBJ2-7; v_call: TRBV13; clone_size: -; cdr3_length: 14; d_call: -; cdr3_nt: TGTGCCAGCAGCTTAAGGGGTACCTACTACGAGCAGTACTTC; cdr3_aa: CASSLRGTYYEQYF
j_call: TRBJ1-5; v_call: TRBV6-1; clone_size: -; cdr3_length: 13; d_call: -; cdr3_nt: TGTGCCAGCAGTGATTTAGCAAGCTCGCTCCAACATTTT; cdr3_aa: CASSDLASSLQHF
j_call: TRBJ2-2; v_call: TRBV13; clone_size: -; cdr3_length: 14; d_call: -; cdr3_nt: TGTGCCAGCAGCTTAGGTCGGGGCACCGGGGAGCTGTTTTTT; cdr3_aa: CASSLGRGTGELFF
j_call: TRBJ2-1; v_call: TRBV7-9; clone_size: -; cdr3_length: 16; d_call: -; cdr3_nt: TGTGCCAGCAGCTTAGTCCTAGCTGACTCCTACAATGAGCAGTTCTTC; cdr3_aa: CASSLVLADSYNEQFF
j_call: TRBJ2-7; v_call: TRBV28; clone_size: -; cdr3_length: 13; d_call: -; cdr3_nt: TGTGCCAGCAGCCCCCCCGACAGCTACGAGCAGTACTTC; cdr3_aa: CASSPPDSYEQYF
j_call: TRBJ1-1; v_call: TRBV19; clone_size: -; cdr3_length: 13; d_call: -; cdr3_nt: TGTGCCTCGGGTGGGAGGCGGGACACTGAAGCTTTCTTT; cdr3_aa: CASGGRRDTEAFF
j_call: TRBJ1-2; v_call: TRBV4-2; clone_size: -; cdr3_length: 16; d_call: -; cdr3_nt: TGTGCCAGCAGCCAAGATTACGCGGAAGCGGTCTATGGCTACCCCTTC; cdr3_aa: CASSQDYAEAVYGYPF
j_call: TRBJ2-5; v_call: TRBV15; clone_size: -; cdr3_length: 15; d_call: -; cdr3_nt: TGTGCCACCAGCAGAGACCCAGACAGGAAAGAGACCCAGTACTTC; cdr3_aa: CATSRDPDRKETQYF
j_call: TRBJ2-2; v_call: TRBV9; clone_size: once; cdr3_length: 19; d_call: TRBD2; cdr3_nt: TGTGCCAGCAGCGCCTCACCACCGACTAGCGGGGAGTACACCGGGGAGCTGTTTTTT; cdr3_aa: CASSASPPTSGEYTGELFF
j_call: TRBJ2-3; v_call: TRBV4-2; clone_size: -; cdr3_length: 17; d_call: TRBD2; cdr3_nt: TGTGCCAGCAGCCAGGCAGCTAGCGGGGGGGGCACAGATACGCAGTATTTT; cdr3_aa: CASSQAASGGGTDTQYF
j_call: TRBJ2-5; v_call: TRBV27; clone_size: -; cdr3_length: 14; d_call: -; cdr3_nt: TGTGCCAGCAAAAGGCAGGGCTTCCAAGAGACCCAGTACTTC; cdr3_aa: CASKRQGFQETQYF
j_call: TRBJ2-2; v_call: TRBV4-3; clone_size: -; cdr3_length: 17; d_call: -; cdr3_nt: TGCGCCAGCAGCCAAGTAGGGGGGGAGAAGGACACCGGGGAGCTGTTTTTT; cdr3_aa: CASSQVGGEKDTGELFF
j_call: TRBJ2-7; v_call: TRBV10-2; clone_size: -; cdr3_length: 12; d_call: -; cdr3_nt: TGCGCCAGCAAAGCGGGTCCCTACGAGCAGTACTTC; cdr3_aa: CASKAGPYEQYF
j_call: TRBJ2-7; v_call: TRBV6-7; clone_size: -; cdr3_length: 15; d_call: -; cdr3_nt: TGTGCCAGCAGGGCTCCCCAGGGAATTACCTACGAGCAGTACTTC; cdr3_aa: CASRAPQGITYEQYF
j_call: TRBJ1-1; v_call: TRBV19; clone_size: -; cdr3_length: 14; d_call: -; cdr3_nt: TGTGCCAGTAACACCGACAGACCGAACACTGAAGCTTTCTTT; cdr3_aa: CASNTDRPNTEAFF
j_call: TRBJ1-1; v_call: TRBV27; clone_size: once; cdr3_length: 14; d_call: -; cdr3_nt: TGTGCCAGCAGTTTATTGCAGGGGAGGGTTGAAGCTTTCTTT; cdr3_aa: CASSLLQGRVEAFF
j_call: TRBJ2-3; v_call: TRBV15; clone_size: -; cdr3_length: 16; d_call: TRBD2; cdr3_nt: TGTGCCACTCGTAGCGGGAGCTTTTGGGGGACAGATACGCAGTATTTT; cdr3_aa: CATRSGSFWGTDTQYF
j_call: TRBJ1-2; v_call: TRBV11-3; clone_size: -; cdr3_length: 16; d_call: TRBD1; cdr3_nt: TGTGCCAGCAGCTTATTTCCGGGACAGGGCTGCTATGGCTACACCTTC; cdr3_aa: CASSLFPGQGCYGYTF
j_call: TRBJ1-2; v_call: TRBV29-1; clone_size: -; cdr3_length: 15; d_call: -; cdr3_nt: TGCAGCGTGGAGCTGGGGCAGGGGCCATTCTATGGCTACACCTTC; cdr3_aa: CSVELGQGPFYGYTF
j_call: TRBJ2-1; v_call: TRBV10-2; clone_size: -; cdr3_length: 16; d_call: TRBD2; cdr3_nt: TGCGCCAGCAGTGACGTCCTAGCGGGAGGGCCGCATGAGCAGTTCTTC; cdr3_aa: CASSDVLAGGPHEQFF
j_call: TRBJ1-5; v_call: TRBV5-8; clone_size: -; cdr3_length: 15; d_call: -; cdr3_nt: TGTGCCAGCAGCTTATCAGGGCTATATGATCAGCCCCAGCATTTT; cdr3_aa: CASSLSGLYDQPQHF
j_call: TRBJ2-2; v_call: TRBV10-1; clone_size: -; cdr3_length: 16; d_call: -; cdr3_nt: TGCGCCAGCAGTGAGTCGACGTTGCGGGACACCGGGGAGCTGTTTTTT; cdr3_aa: CASSESTLRDTGELFF
j_call: TRBJ1-1; v_call: TRBV29-1; clone_size: -; cdr3_length: 12; d_call: -; cdr3_nt: TGCAGCGTTCCGAACGAGACAGGAGCCGCTTTCTTT; cdr3_aa: CSVPNETGAAFF
j_call: TRBJ2-6; v_call: TRBV29-1; clone_size: -; cdr3_length: 16; d_call: TRBD2; cdr3_nt: TGCAGCGTTGAACGGGAGGGACCTTCTGGGGCCAACGTCCTGACTTTC; cdr3_aa: CSVEREGPSGANVLTF
j_call: TRBJ2-5; v_call: TRBV7-9; clone_size: -; cdr3_length: 14; d_call: TRBD2; cdr3_nt: TGTGCCAGCAGCCCAGCAACCGGGGGGGAGACCCAGTACTTC; cdr3_aa: CASSPATGGETQYF
j_call: TRBJ1-4; v_call: TRBV20-1; clone_size: -; cdr3_length: 10; d_call: -; cdr3_nt: TGCAGTGCTTATTCGGGAAAACTGTTTTTT; cdr3_aa: CSAYSGKLFF
j_call: TRBJ2-2; v_call: TRBV19; clone_size: -; cdr3_length: 16; d_call: TRBD2; cdr3_nt: TGTGCCAGTACCATAGGTGGGGCGGGGGACACCGGGGAGCTGTTTTTT; cdr3_aa: CASTIGGAGDTGELFF
j_call: TRBJ2-1; v_call: TRBV7-9; clone_size: -; cdr3_length: 13; d_call: -; cdr3_nt: TGTGCCAGCAGCTTTCCCGGCGGGGAAAGACGGTTCTTC; cdr3_aa: CASSFPGGERRFF
j_call: TRBJ2-5; v_call: TRBV11-3; clone_size: -; cdr3_length: 16; d_call: TRBD2; cdr3_nt: TGTGCCAGCAGCCCTTGGACTAGCGGAGTCCAAGAGACCCAGTACTTC; cdr3_aa: CASSPWTSGVQETQYF
j_call: TRBJ1-4; v_call: TRBV27; clone_size: -; cdr3_length: 15; d_call: -; cdr3_nt: TGTGCCAGCAGTTTACAGGGCCTGGCTAATGAAAAACTGTTTTTT; cdr3_aa: CASSLQGLANEKLFF
j_call: TRBJ1-3; v_call: TRBV4-1; clone_size: -; cdr3_length: 20; d_call: TRBD1; cdr3_nt: TGCGCCAGCAGCATCAGACCGGGACAGGGGGCGCCGAGCTCTGGAAACACCATATATTTT; cdr3_aa: CASSIRPGQGAPSSGNTIYF
j_call: TRBJ1-2; v_call: TRBV19; clone_size: -; cdr3_length: 14; d_call: -; cdr3_nt: TGTGCCAGCGGATGGAATACGGGAATGGGTGGCTACACCTTC; cdr3_aa: CASGWNTGMGGYTF
j_call: TRBJ1-1; v_call: TRBV7-6; clone_size: -; cdr3_length: 13; d_call: -; cdr3_nt: TGTGCCAGCAGCTTATACGCGGGGACTGAAGCTTTCTTT; cdr3_aa: CASSLYAGTEAFF
j_call: TRBJ2-7; v_call: TRBV13; clone_size: -; cdr3_length: 14; d_call: TRBD2; cdr3_nt: TGTGCCAGCAGCTTCGGGACTATGAGTCACGAGCAGTACTTC; cdr3_aa: CASSFGTMSHEQYF
j_call: TRBJ2-1; v_call: TRBV7-9; clone_size: -; cdr3_length: 15; d_call: -; cdr3_nt: TGTGCCAGCAGCGAGGGGGGGGTAGGTTACAATGAGCAGTTCTTC; cdr3_aa: CASSEGGVGYNEQFF
j_call: TRBJ1-5; v_call: TRBV27; clone_size: -; cdr3_length: 14; d_call: -; cdr3_nt: TGTGCCAGCAGTTTACAGGGGAGTAATCAGCCCCAGCATTTT; cdr3_aa: CASSLQGSNQPQHF
j_call: TRBJ2-7; v_call: TRBV25-1; clone_size: -; cdr3_length: 12; d_call: TRBD2; cdr3_nt: TGTGCCAGTGGACGGGAGGTTGACGAGCAGTACTTC; cdr3_aa: CASGREVDEQYF